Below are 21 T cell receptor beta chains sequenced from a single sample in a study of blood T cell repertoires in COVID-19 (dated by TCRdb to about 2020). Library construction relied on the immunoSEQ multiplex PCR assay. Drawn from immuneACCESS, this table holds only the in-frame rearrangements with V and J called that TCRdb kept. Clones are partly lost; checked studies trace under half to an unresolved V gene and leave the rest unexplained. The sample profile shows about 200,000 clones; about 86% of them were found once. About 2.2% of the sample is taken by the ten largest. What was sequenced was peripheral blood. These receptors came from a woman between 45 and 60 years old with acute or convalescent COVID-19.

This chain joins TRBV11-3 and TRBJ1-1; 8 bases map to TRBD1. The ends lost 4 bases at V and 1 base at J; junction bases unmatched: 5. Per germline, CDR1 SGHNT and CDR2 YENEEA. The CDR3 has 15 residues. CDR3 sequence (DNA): TGTGCCAGCAGCTCCGGGACAGGAGAGAACACTGAAGCTTTCTTT. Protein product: CASSSGTGENTEAFF.

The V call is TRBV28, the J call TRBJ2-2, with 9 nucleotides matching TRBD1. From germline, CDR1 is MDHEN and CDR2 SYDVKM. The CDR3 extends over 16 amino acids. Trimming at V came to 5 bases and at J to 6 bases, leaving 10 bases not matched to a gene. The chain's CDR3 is CASSTSRTGDAGELFF. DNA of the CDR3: TGTGCCAGCAGTACTTCTAGGACAGGGGATGCCGGGGAGCTGTTTTTT.

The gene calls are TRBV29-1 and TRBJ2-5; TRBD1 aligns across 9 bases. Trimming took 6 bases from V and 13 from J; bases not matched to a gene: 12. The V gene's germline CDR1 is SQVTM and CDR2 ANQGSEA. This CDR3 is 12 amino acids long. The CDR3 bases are TGCAGCGTCTCGGGACAGGGCCTCGGAGGGTACTTC. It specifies CSVSGQGLGGYF. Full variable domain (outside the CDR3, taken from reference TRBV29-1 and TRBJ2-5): SAVISQKPSRDICQRGTSLTIQCQVDSQVTMMFWYRQQPGQSLTLIATANQGSEATYESGFVIDKFPISRPNLTFSTLTVSNMSPEDSSIYLCSVSGQGLGGYFGPGTRLLVL.

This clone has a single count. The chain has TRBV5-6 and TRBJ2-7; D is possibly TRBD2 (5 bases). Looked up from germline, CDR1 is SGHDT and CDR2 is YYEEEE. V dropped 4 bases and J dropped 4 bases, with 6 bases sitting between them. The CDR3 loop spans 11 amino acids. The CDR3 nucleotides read TGTGCCAGCAGCCGAGGGTACGAGCAGTACTTC. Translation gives CASSRGYEQYF.

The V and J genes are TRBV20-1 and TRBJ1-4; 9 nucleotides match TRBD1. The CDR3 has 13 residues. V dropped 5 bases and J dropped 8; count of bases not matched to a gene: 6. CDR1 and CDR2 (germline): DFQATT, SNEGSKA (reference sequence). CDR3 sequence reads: CSACDRGKEKLFF. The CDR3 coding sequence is TGCAGTGCTTGTGACAGGGGGAAGGAAAAACTGTTTTTT.

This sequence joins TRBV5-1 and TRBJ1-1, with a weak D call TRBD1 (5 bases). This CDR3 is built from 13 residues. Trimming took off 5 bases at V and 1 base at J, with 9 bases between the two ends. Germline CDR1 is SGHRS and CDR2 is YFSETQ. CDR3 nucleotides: TGCGCCAGCAGTTTCGGACAGAACACTGAAGCTTTCTTT. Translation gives CASSFGQNTEAFF.

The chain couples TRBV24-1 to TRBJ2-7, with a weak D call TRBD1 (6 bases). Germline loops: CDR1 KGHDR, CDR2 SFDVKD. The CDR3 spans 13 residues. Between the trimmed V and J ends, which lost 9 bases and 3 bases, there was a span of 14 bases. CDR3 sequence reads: CATLPARGYEQYF. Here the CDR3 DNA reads TGTGCCACCCTCCCCGCCAGGGGCTACGAGCAGTACTTC.

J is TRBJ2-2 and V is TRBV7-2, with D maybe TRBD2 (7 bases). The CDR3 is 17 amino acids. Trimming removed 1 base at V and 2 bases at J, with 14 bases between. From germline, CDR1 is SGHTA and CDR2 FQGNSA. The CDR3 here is CASSLVGGPGNTGELFF. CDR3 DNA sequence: TGTGCCAGCAGCTTAGTGGGGGGGCCGGGAAACACCGGGGAGCTGTTTTTT.

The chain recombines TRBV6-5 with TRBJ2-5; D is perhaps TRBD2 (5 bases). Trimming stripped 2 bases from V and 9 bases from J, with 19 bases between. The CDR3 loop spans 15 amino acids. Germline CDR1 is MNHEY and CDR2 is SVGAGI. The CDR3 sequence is CASSYAGEPPMAQYF. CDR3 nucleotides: TGTGCCAGCAGTTACGCCGGGGAGCCCCCAATGGCCCAGTACTTC.

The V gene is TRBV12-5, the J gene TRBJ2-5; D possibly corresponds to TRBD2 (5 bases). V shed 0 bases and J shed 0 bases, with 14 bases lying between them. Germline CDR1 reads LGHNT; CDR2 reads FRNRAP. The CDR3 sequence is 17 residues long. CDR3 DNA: TGTGCTAGTGGTTTGGTTCCGCGGGCTTGGTACCAAGAGACCCAGTACTTC. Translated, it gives CASGLVPRAWYQETQYF.

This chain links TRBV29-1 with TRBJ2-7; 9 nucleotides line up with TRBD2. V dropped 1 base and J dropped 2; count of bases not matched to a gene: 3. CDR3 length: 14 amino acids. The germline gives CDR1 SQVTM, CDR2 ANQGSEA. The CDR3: CSVEARGRAYEQYF. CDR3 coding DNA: TGCAGCGTTGAAGCGCGCGGGAGGGCCTACGAGCAGTACTTC.

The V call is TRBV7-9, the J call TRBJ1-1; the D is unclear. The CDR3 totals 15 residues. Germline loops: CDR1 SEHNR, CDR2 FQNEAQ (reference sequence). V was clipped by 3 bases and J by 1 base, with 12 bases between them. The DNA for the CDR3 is TGTGCCAGCAGCTTCCAGGTTACCCGGAACACTGAAGCTTTCTTT. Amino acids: CASSFQVTRNTEAFF. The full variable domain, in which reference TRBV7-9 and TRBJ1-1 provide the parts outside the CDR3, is DTGVSQNPRHKITKRGQNVTFRCDPISEHNRLYWYRQTLGQGPEFLTYFQNEAQLEKSRLLSDRFSAERPKGSFSTLEIQRTEQGDSAMYLCASSFQVTRNTEAFFGQGTRLTVV.

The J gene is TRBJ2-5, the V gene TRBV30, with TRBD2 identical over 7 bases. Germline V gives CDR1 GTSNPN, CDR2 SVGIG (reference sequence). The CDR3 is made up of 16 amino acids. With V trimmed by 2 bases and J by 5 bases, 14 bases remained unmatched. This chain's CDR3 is CAWSLAPGGMGETQYF. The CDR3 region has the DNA TGTGCCTGGAGTCTCGCGCCGGGGGGAATGGGGGAGACCCAGTACTTC.

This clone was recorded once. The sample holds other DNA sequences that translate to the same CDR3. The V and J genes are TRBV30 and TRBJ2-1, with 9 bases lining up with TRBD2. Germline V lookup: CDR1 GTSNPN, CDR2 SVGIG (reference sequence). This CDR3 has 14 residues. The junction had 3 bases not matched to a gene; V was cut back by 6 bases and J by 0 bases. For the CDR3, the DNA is TGTGCCTGTCAGCGGGGGGTCTCCTACAATGAGCAGTTCTTC. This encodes CACQRGVSYNEQFF.

CDR3 DNA: TGTGCCAGCATCGGCGGGTCTTATGAGACCCAGTACTTC. Translating it yields CASIGGSYETQYF. V and J are TRBV2 and TRBJ2-5; tentatively, D is TRBD2 (5 bases). The V gene's germline CDR1 is SNHLY and CDR2 FYNNEI. V lost 7 bases, J lost 5 bases, and 14 bases lay in between. The CDR3 loop spans 13 amino acids.

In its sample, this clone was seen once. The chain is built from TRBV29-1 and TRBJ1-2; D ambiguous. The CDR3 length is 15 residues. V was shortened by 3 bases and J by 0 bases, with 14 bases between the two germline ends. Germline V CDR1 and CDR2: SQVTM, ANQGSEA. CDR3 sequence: CSVERARLANYGYTF. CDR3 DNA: TGCAGCGTTGAGCGCGCCCGGTTAGCTAACTATGGCTACACCTTC.

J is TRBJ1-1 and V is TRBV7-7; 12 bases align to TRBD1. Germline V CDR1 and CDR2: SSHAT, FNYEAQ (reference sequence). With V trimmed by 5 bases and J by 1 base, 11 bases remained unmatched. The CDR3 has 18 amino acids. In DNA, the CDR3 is TGTGCCAGCAGCCCCATCCGGGGACAGGGGGCGTCGAACACTGAAGCTTTCTTT. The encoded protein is CASSPIRGQGASNTEAFF.

The CDR3 loop reads CASSLKQGPNTGELFF. CDR3 DNA: TGCGCCAGCAGCTTAAAACAGGGGCCCAACACCGGGGAGCTGTTTTTT. The chain joins TRBV5-1 to TRBJ2-2; 7 nucleotides line up with TRBD1. With 2 bases clipped from V and 2 bases from J, the junction kept 6 bases outside the gene matches. The CDR3 is 16 residues long. Looked up from germline, CDR1 is SGHRS and CDR2 is YFSETQ. Based on the CDR3 plus reference TRBV5-1 and TRBJ2-2, the full variable domain is KAGVTQTPRYLIKTRGQQVTLSCSPISGHRSVSWYQQTPGQGLQFLFEYFSETQRNKGNFPGRFSGRQFSNSRSEMNVSTLELGDSALYLCASSLKQGPNTGELFFGEGSRLTVL.

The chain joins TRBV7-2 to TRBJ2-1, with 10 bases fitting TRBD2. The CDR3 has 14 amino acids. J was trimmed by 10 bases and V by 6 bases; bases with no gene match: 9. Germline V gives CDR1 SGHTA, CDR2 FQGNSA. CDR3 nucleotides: TGTGCCAGCAGACCTAGCGGGAGCCGGAAGGAGCAGTTCTTC. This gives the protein CASRPSGSRKEQFF.

The CDR3 loop is CASSWGTPGAGGYTF. DNA of the CDR3: TGCGCCAGCAGCTGGGGTACTCCAGGTGCAGGGGGCTACACCTTC. The gene calls are TRBV5-1 and TRBJ1-2; D is perhaps TRBD1 (5 bases). The V gene lost 3 bases and the J gene lost 8 bases, with 20 bases spanning the gap. The germline CDR1 and CDR2 sequences are SGHRS and YFSETQ. CDR3 length: 15 residues. Supplemented by reference TRBV5-1 and TRBJ1-2, the full variable domain reads KAGVTQTPRYLIKTRGQQVTLSCSPISGHRSVSWYQQTPGQGLQFLFEYFSETQRNKGNFPGRFSGRQFSNSRSEMNVSTLELGDSALYLCASSWGTPGAGGYTFGSGTRLTVV.

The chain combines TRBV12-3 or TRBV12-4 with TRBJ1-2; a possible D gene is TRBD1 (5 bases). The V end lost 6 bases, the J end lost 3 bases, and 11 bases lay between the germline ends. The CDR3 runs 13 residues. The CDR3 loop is CASRWGPDYGYTF. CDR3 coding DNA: TGTGCCAGCAGGTGGGGCCCGGACTATGGCTACACCTTC.